This T cell receptor (beta chain) originates from a study of T cells in Graves' hyperthyroidism and ophthalmopathy. Overall study results and limits: A model using 13 V-J features told ophthalmopathy apart from stable hyperthyroidism. Model predictions of ophthalmopathy came a median approximately 6.8 months before onset.

Trimming cost V 1 base and J 4 bases; bases outside gene matches: 13. The CDR3 runs 18 residues. CDR1 MNHNS and CDR2 SASEGT come from the germline V gene. Disease duration was under 3 months in the ophthalmopathy patients, who also had a Clinical Activity Score of at least 3 and a NOSPECS grade of at least 4. Diagnosis rested on symptoms, serum thyroxine and TRAb, thyroid ultrasound, and orbital computed tomography. The CDR3 regions of TCR beta were amplified from RNA transcripts. HTBI primers were the set used in a first-round RT-PCR of the TCR CDR3. TCRdb ran MiXCR on the multiplex PCR reads and lists one entry per CDR3 protein. The sample contains over 500,000 distinct CDR3 sequences, 15% to 20% of which appear only once. Remarks on this clonotype: The antigen is not known.

This sequence originates from a woman aged 25-40 years with Graves' ophthalmopathy. The sequenced material came from blood. The chain carries TRBV6-1 and TRBJ2-3, with 8 bases aligning to TRBD2. Here the CDR3 DNA reads TGTGCCAGCAGTGAAGGGATAGGAAGCGGGAGACGGGCAGATACGCAGTATTTT. Translating gives CASSEGIGSGRRADTQYF.